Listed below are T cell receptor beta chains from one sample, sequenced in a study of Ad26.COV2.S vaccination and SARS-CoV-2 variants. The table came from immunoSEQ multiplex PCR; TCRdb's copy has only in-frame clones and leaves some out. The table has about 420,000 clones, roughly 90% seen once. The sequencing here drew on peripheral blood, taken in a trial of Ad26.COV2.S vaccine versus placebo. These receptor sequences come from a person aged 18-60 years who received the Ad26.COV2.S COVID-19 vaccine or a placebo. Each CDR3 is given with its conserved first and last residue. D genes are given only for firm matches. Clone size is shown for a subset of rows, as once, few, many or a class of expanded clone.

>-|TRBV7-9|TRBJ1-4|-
CASSSRAEKLFF
TGTGCCAGCAGCTCCCGGGCGGAAAAACTGTTTTTT
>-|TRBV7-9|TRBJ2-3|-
CASSFGGAWTDTQYF
TGTGCCAGCAGCTTTGGGGGGGCCTGGACAGATACGCAGTATTTT
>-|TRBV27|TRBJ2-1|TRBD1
CASSRPLDRGGYNEQFF
TGTGCCAGCAGTCGCCCCCTCGACAGGGGAGGCTACAATGAGCAGTTCTTC
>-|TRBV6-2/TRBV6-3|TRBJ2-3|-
CASSYLSPDTQYF
TGTGCCAGCAGTTACTTATCCCCAGATACGCAGTATTTT
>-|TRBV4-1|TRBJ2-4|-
CASSQDVERAKNIQYF
TGCGCCAGCAGCCAAGATGTGGAGAGGGCCAAAAACATTCAGTACTTC
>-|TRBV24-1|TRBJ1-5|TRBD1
CASSGTGGLPQHF
TGTGCCTCTTCCGGGACAGGGGGCCTTCCCCAGCATTTT
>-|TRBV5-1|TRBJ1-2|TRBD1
CATRQGQGGYTF
TGCGCCACCAGACAGGGGCAAGGAGGCTACACCTTC
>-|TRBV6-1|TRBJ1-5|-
CASSETNRAKSQHF
TGTGCCAGCAGTGAAACGAACAGGGCGAAATCCCAGCATTTT
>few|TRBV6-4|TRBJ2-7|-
CASRTTYEQYF
TGTGCCAGCAGAACCACCTACGAGCAGTACTTC
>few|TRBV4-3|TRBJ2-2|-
CASSQDGRLANTGELFF
TGCGCCAGCAGCCAAGACGGCAGACTCGCGAACACCGGGGAGCTGTTTTTT
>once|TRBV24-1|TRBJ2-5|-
CATSDAGRWAQYF
TGTGCCACCAGTGATGCGGGAAGATGGGCCCAGTACTTC
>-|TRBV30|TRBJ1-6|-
CAGRWGGSRNSPLHF
TGTGCGGGGCGGTGGGGCGGGTCTAGGAATTCACCCCTCCACTTT
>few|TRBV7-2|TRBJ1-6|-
CASSLLANSPLHF
TGTGCCAGCAGCTTGCTGGCTAATTCACCCCTCCACTTT
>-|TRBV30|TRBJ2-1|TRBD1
CAWSGDRGPYNEQFF
TGTGCCTGGAGTGGGGACAGGGGGCCCTACAATGAGCAGTTCTTC
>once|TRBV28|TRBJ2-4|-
CASSPPDSSKNIQYF
TGTGCCAGCAGTCCCCCCGATTCGAGCAAAAACATTCAGTACTTC
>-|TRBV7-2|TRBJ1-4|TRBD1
CASSWGTGEGEKLFF
TGTGCCAGCAGCTGGGGGACAGGGGAGGGAGAAAAACTGTTTTTT
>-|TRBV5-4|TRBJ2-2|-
CASTQGFTGELFF
TGTGCCAGCACACAGGGATTCACCGGGGAGCTGTTTTTT
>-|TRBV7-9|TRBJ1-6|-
CASSLQGGPNSPLHF
TGTGCCAGCAGCTTACAGGGAGGGCCGAATTCACCCCTCCACTTT
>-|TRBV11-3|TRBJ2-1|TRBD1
CASSLDGDRGPESSPHEQFF
TGTGCCAGCAGCTTAGATGGGGACAGGGGACCGGAAAGTTCGCCTCATGAGCAGTTCTTC
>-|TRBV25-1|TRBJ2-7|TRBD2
CASRLAGGDEQYF
TGTGCCAGCAGACTAGCGGGGGGGGACGAGCAGTACTTC
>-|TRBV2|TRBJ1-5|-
CASSWERASNQPQHF
TGTGCCAGCTCGTGGGAGAGGGCTAGCAATCAGCCCCAGCATTTT
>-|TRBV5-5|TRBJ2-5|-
CASSLRTGSGGQETQYF
TGTGCCAGCAGCTTGAGGACCGGATCCGGGGGACAAGAGACCCAGTACTTC
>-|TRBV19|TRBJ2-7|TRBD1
CASSMVGGSYEQYF
TGTGCCAGTAGTATGGTAGGGGGCTCTTACGAGCAGTACTTC
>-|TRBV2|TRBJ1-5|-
CASSRDPYSNQPQHF
TGTGCCAGCAGTCGGGACCCTTATAGCAATCAGCCCCAGCATTTT
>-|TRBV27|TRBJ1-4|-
CASRGDTNEKLFF
TGTGCCAGCAGAGGGGATACTAATGAAAAACTGTTTTTT
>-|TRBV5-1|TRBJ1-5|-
CASSLMGVSNQPQHF
TGCGCCAGCAGCTTGATGGGAGTCAGCAATCAGCCCCAGCATTTT
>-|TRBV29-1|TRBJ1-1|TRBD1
CSVARQGNTEAFF
TGCAGCGTTGCTCGACAGGGGAACACTGAAGCTTTCTTT
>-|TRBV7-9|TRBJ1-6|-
CASSLALTANSPLHF
TGTGCCAGCAGCTTAGCGCTGACGGCGAATTCACCCCTCCACTTT
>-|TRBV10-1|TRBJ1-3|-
CASRRRVCGNTIYF
TGCGCCAGCAGGAGGCGGGTTTGCGGAAACACCATATATTTT
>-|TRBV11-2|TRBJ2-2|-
CATKGGRELFF
TGTGCCACCAAAGGGGGAAGGGAGCTGTTTTTT
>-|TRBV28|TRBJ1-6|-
CASSEGDREPLHF
TGTGCCAGCAGTGAGGGGGACCGGGAACCCCTCCACTTT
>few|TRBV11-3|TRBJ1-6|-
CASSLGGYNSPLHF
TGTGCCAGCAGCTTAGGAGGCTATAATTCACCCCTCCACTTT
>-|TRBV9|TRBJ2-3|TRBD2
CASSPSGVPTDTQYF
TGTGCCAGCAGCCCCAGCGGGGTGCCCACAGATACGCAGTATTTT
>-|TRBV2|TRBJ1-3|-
CASRRSRESNTIYF
TGTGCCAGCAGGAGATCCAGGGAATCCAACACCATATATTTT
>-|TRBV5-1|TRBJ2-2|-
CASSSDPGGATGELFF
TGCGCCAGCAGCTCGGACCCGGGGGGCGCCACCGGGGAGCTGTTTTTT
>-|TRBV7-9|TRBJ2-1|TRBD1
CASSYRQGRIDEQFF
TGTGCCAGCAGCTACAGACAGGGTAGGATCGATGAGCAGTTCTTC
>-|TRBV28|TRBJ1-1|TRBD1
CASSSTGAGNTEAFF
TGTGCCAGCAGTTCGACAGGGGCCGGGAACACTGAAGCTTTCTTT
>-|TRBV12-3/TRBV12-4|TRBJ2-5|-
CASTTDRSGTQYF
TGTGCCAGCACCACCGACAGGTCGGGGACCCAGTACTTC
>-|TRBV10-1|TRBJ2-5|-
CASGTRDVEETQYF
TGCGCCAGCGGTACGCGCGACGTAGAGGAGACCCAGTACTTC
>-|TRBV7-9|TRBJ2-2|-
CASSSGVGELFF
TGTGCCAGCAGCTCCGGTGTCGGGGAGCTGTTTTTT
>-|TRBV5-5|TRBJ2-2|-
CASSLASTGELFF
TGTGCCAGCAGCTTGGCGTCGACCGGGGAGCTGTTTTTT